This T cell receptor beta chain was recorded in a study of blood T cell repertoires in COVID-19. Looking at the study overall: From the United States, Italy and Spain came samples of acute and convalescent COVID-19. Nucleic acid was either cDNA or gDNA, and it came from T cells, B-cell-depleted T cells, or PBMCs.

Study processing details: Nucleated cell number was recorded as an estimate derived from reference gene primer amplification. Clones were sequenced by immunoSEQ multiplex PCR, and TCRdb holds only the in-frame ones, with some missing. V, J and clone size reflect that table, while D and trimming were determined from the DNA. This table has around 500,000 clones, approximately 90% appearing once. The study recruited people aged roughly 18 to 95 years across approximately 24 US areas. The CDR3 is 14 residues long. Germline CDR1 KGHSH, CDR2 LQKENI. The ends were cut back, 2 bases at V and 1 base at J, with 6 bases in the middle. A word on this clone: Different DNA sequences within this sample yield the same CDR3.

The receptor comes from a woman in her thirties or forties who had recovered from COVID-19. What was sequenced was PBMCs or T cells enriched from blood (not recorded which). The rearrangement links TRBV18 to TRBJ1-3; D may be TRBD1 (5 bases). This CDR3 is CASSPDSSGNTIYF. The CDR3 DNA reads TGTGCCAGCTCACCAGACAGTTCTGGAAACACCATATATTTT.